These 26 T cell receptor beta chains came from one sample sequenced in a study of shared clonotypes between healthy human individuals. Profiling relied on immunoSEQ multiplex PCR, and the TCRdb table lists in-frame clones only, not all of them. The repertoire holds a few million clones, around 93% seen once, with 1.5% to 2% in the top ten. Naive CD8 cells were CD45RO-negative, positively selected for CCR7, excluding terminally differentiated effector memory CD45RA+ cells. Source material: naive CD8+ T cells from PBMCs. These receptors all come from a man younger than 30 in good health. Some clones in this sample may be carry-over from other donors' samples.

The rearrangement uses TRBV19 and TRBJ1-5; D gene ambiguous. V dropped 9 bases and J dropped 9 bases, with 9 bases sitting between them. This CDR3 has 10 amino acids. Germline V gene data show CDR1 as LNHDA and CDR2 as SQIVND (reference sequence). The DNA of the CDR3 is TGTGCCAGCGGGGTTGGGCCCCAGCATTTT. Translating it yields CASGVGPQHF.

Here the CDR3 reads CASSDGGKQGGTYEQYF. For the CDR3, the DNA is TGTGCCAGCAGCGACGGTGGGAAACAGGGAGGTACCTACGAGCAGTACTTC. The genes are TRBV5-6 and TRBJ2-7; the D call may be TRBD1 or TRBD2 (6 bases each). This CDR3 contains 17 residues. V lost 4 bases and J lost 2, with 22 bases in between. Germline V gene lookup returns CDR1 SGHDT and CDR2 YYEEEE.

V and J are TRBV9 and TRBJ2-5; D call uncertain. Germline V CDR1 and CDR2: SGDLS, YYNGEE. The CDR3 is 15 amino acids. The V end was cut by 1 base, the J end by 2 bases, with 12 bases between. For the CDR3, the DNA is TGTGCCAGCAGCGTATCCGACGAAGCTCAAGAGACCCAGTACTTC. It codes for CASSVSDEAQETQYF. Using reference TRBV9 and TRBJ2-5 for the parts outside the CDR3, the full variable domain is DSGVTQTPKHLITATGQRVTLRCSPRSGDLSVYWYQQSLDQGLQFLIQYYNGEERAKGNILERFSAQQFPDLHSELNLSSLELGDSALYFCASSVSDEAQETQYFGPGTRLLVL.

The chain has TRBV28 and TRBJ2-1, with D tentatively TRBD2 (5 bases). Trimming removed 1 base at V and 7 bases at J, with 17 bases between. The CDR3 extends over 16 amino acids. From germline, CDR1 is MDHEN and CDR2 SYDVKM. CDR3 protein: CASSLSGLDLWNEQFF. DNA for the CDR3: TGTGCCAGCAGTTTATCCGGACTCGACCTCTGGAATGAGCAGTTCTTC.

This chain links TRBV4-3 with TRBJ2-1; no clear D. CDR1 is LGHNA, CDR2 YSLEER, per germline. The CDR3 contains 14 residues. V shed 0 bases and J shed 12 bases, with 15 bases lying between them. CDR3 sequence reads: CASSQDYPQWGQFF. DNA for the CDR3: TGCGCCAGCAGCCAAGATTATCCCCAATGGGGGCAGTTCTTC.

The rearrangement joins TRBV7-9 to TRBJ2-1, with D uncertain. V was shortened by 1 base and J by 8 bases, with 6 bases between the two germline ends. Germline V lookup: CDR1 SEHNR, CDR2 FQNEAQ (reference sequence). This CDR3 spans 12 amino acids. CDR3 loop: CASSLEGYEQFF. In DNA form, the CDR3 reads TGTGCCAGCAGCTTAGAAGGATATGAGCAGTTCTTC.

The chain combines TRBV27 with TRBJ2-7; D gene ambiguous. V shed 10 bases and J shed 1 base, with 14 bases lying between them. Germline CDR1 is MNHEY and CDR2 is SMNVEV (reference sequence). This CDR3 has 13 amino acids. The CDR3 sequence is CATPHVPSYEQYF. CDR3 bases: TGTGCCACTCCACACGTCCCATCCTACGAGCAGTACTTC.

V is TRBV7-9 and J is TRBJ2-7; TRBD2 aligns across 12 bases. The trim removed 3 bases at V and 1 base at J, leaving 1 base unmatched. The length of the CDR3 is 15 residues. Germline CDR1 is SEHNR and CDR2 is FQNEAQ (reference sequence). CDR3 protein: CASSLTSGRSYEQYF. The CDR3 DNA reads as TGTGCCAGCAGCTTGACTAGCGGGAGATCCTACGAGCAGTACTTC.

V gene TRBV27 combines with J gene TRBJ1-1; the D gene is possibly TRBD1 (6 bases). Germline values: CDR1 MNHEY, CDR2 SMNVEV (reference sequence). The CDR3 length is 14 residues. V lost 3 bases and J 8 bases, leaving 16 bases between the germline ends. CDR3 in DNA: TGTGCCAGCAGTTTTCTGGGGGCACCTACGGAAGCTTTCTTT. Translating gives CASSFLGAPTEAFF.

V gene TRBV7-9 combines with J gene TRBJ2-1, with D possibly matching TRBD2 (5 bases). V gave up 5 bases and J gave up 3 bases, with 17 bases separating them. Germline values: CDR1 SEHNR, CDR2 FQNEAQ (reference sequence). The CDR3 has 16 amino acids. CDR3 amino acids: CASSTELVRRYNEQFF. The CDR3 bases are TGTGCCAGCAGCACCGAACTAGTCCGCCGCTACAATGAGCAGTTCTTC.

This sequence joins TRBV9 and TRBJ2-2, with 8 bases matching TRBD2. Trimming took 3 bases from V and 6 from J; bases not matched to a gene: 16. The CDR3 is 18 residues long. From germline, CDR1 is SGDLS and CDR2 YYNGEE. CDR3 DNA sequence: TGTGCCAGCAGCGGACCACCCCAGGGACTAGAAATCCCCGGGGAGCTGTTTTTT. Amino acids: CASSGPPQGLEIPGELFF.

The chain employs TRBV2 and TRBJ2-1, with TRBD2 identical over 11 bases. Germline CDR1 is SNHLY and CDR2 is FYNNEI. The CDR3 is made up of 16 amino acids. The V segment lost 6 bases and the J segment 6 bases; nucleotides outside the gene matches: 10. CDR3 in DNA: TGTGCCAGCAGAAAAATAGCGGGAGGGCCTCTCAATGAGCAGTTCTTC. It yields the protein CASRKIAGGPLNEQFF.

Only one count was recorded for this clone. The chain couples TRBV11-2 to TRBJ2-3, with D maybe TRBD1 (6 bases). CDR1 and CDR2 (germline): SGHAT, FQNNGV. V was shortened by 6 bases and J by 6 bases, with 13 bases between the two germline ends. This CDR3 has 13 residues. In DNA, the CDR3 is TGTGCCAGCAGGGTCCTTCAGGGGGATACGCAGTATTTT. Translation: CASRVLQGDTQYF.

The chain carries TRBV6-5 and TRBJ1-1, with D maybe TRBD1 (6 bases). Between the trimmed V and J ends, which lost 2 bases and 3 bases, there was a span of 13 bases. Germline V CDR1 and CDR2: MNHEY, SVGAGI. The CDR3 runs 15 residues. CDR3 in amino acids: CASSYPGGRDTEAFF. The CDR3 bases are TGTGCCAGCAGTTACCCGGGGGGGCGCGACACTGAAGCTTTCTTT.

V and J are TRBV2 and TRBJ2-5, with D possibly matching TRBD1 (6 bases). Trimming removed 4 bases from V and 2 bases from J, with 17 bases in between. The germline gives CDR1 SNHLY, CDR2 FYNNEI. The CDR3 is 16 residues long. CDR3 loop: CASSGLLDSRQETQYF. CDR3 nucleotide sequence: TGTGCCAGCAGTGGTTTGCTGGACAGCCGACAAGAGACCCAGTACTTC.

The rearrangement uses TRBV4-1 and TRBJ2-5, with TRBD1 as a possible D gene (5 bases). The CDR3 has 14 amino acids. Germline CDR1 and CDR2: MGHRA and YSYEKL. V was pared by 4 bases and J by 7 bases, with 16 bases between. CDR3 DNA sequence: TGCGCCAGCAGCCCTGGGAACAGGTTAAGGACCCAGTACTTC. This codes for CASSPGNRLRTQYF.

This clone has only a few counts. This chain uses TRBV9 with TRBJ1-1, with D perhaps matching TRBD1 (5 bases). V lost 3 bases and J lost 6, with 12 bases in between. The CDR3 length is 13 residues. Germline CDR1 reads SGDLS; CDR2 reads YYNGEE. The CDR3 sequence is CASSARLGAEAFF. The CDR3 DNA reads as TGTGCCAGCAGCGCGCGGTTGGGGGCTGAAGCTTTCTTT.

The V call is TRBV14, the J call TRBJ2-7; D might be TRBD2 (6 bases). The CDR3 runs to 12 residues. V was shortened by 6 bases and J by 5 bases, with 11 bases between the two germline ends. Germline V CDR1 and CDR2: SGHDN, FVKESK. CDR3 amino acids: CASRTWGDEQYF. The CDR3 DNA follows: TGTGCCAGCAGAACCTGGGGGGACGAGCAGTACTTC.

The gene calls are TRBV7-2 and TRBJ2-4; no firm D call. The CDR3 totals 16 residues. Trimming removed 1 base from V and 0 bases from J, with 10 bases in between. Germline V CDR1 and CDR2: SGHTA, FQGNSA. The CDR3 DNA reads TGTGCCAGCAGCTTAGGGGTCTACCTAGCCAAAAACATTCAGTACTTC. Its protein is CASSLGVYLAKNIQYF.

The chain links TRBV14 to TRBJ2-3; D ambiguous. Germline lookup yields CDR1 SGHDN and CDR2 FVKESK. V lost 0 bases and J 6 bases, leaving 7 bases between the germline ends. The CDR3 extends over 13 amino acids. The DNA of the CDR3 is TGTGCCAGCAGCCAAGATCTGGTGGATACGCAGTATTTT. It is translated as CASSQDLVDTQYF.

The chain employs TRBV10-3 and TRBJ1-2, with TRBD1 identical over 12 bases. In germline, CDR1 is ENHRY, CDR2 SYGVKD. With 0 bases clipped from V and 4 bases from J, the junction kept 12 bases outside the gene matches. The CDR3 is made up of 19 amino acids. CDR3: CAISESYQGQGARGYGYTF. The CDR3 DNA reads TGTGCCATCAGTGAGTCCTACCAGGGACAGGGGGCGCGGGGCTATGGCTACACCTTC.

For this clone: The same CDR3 arises from other DNA sequences in this sample as well. The genes are TRBV9 and TRBJ1-5; 9 bases line up with TRBD1. CDR3 length: 15 amino acids. From germline, CDR1 is SGDLS and CDR2 YYNGEE. The junction had 8 bases not matched to a gene; V was cut back by 4 bases and J by 6 bases. The CDR3 region has the DNA TGTGCCAGCAGCCCCACCGGGACAGGGAGTCAGCCCCAGCATTTT. Protein: CASSPTGTGSQPQHF.

This clone has just one count. The gene calls are TRBV13 and TRBJ1-2; 9 bases line up with TRBD1. The CDR3 loop spans 17 amino acids. Trimming took 4 bases from V and 5 from J; bases not matched to a gene: 14. Germline V gene sequence: CDR1 PRHDT, CDR2 FYEKMQ (reference sequence). CDR3 sequence reads: CASSSPGQGPQSYGYTF. The DNA of the CDR3 is TGTGCCAGCAGCTCCCCCGGACAGGGGCCCCAGAGTTATGGCTACACCTTC.

This chain connects TRBV7-9 to TRBJ1-1; no definite D call. The CDR3 loop spans 11 amino acids. The ends were cut back, 5 bases at V and 10 bases at J, with 11 bases in the middle. Germline values: CDR1 SEHNR, CDR2 FQNEAQ (reference sequence). Here the CDR3 reads CASSASPVAFF. The CDR3 region has the DNA TGTGCCAGCAGCGCAAGCCCAGTAGCTTTCTTT.

V is TRBV11-3 and J is TRBJ2-3; TRBD2 matches at 13 bases. Germline V lookup: CDR1 SGHNT, CDR2 YENEEA. The trim removed 5 bases at V and 4 bases at J, leaving 9 bases unmatched. CDR3 length: 17 residues. CDR3: CASSHRLAGGVADTQYF. The CDR3 bases are TGTGCCAGCAGCCACCGACTAGCGGGAGGTGTTGCAGATACGCAGTATTTT.

This chain connects TRBV7-6 to TRBJ2-2, with TRBD2 matching 8 bases. The CDR3 runs 17 residues. In germline, CDR1 is SGHVS, CDR2 FNYEAQ. V trimming: 5 bases; J trimming: 4 bases; junction bases outside the gene matches: 12. The CDR3 is CASSPTGTRWGTGELFF. The CDR3 DNA sequence: TGTGCCAGCAGCCCAACTGGGACTAGATGGGGCACCGGGGAGCTGTTTTTT.